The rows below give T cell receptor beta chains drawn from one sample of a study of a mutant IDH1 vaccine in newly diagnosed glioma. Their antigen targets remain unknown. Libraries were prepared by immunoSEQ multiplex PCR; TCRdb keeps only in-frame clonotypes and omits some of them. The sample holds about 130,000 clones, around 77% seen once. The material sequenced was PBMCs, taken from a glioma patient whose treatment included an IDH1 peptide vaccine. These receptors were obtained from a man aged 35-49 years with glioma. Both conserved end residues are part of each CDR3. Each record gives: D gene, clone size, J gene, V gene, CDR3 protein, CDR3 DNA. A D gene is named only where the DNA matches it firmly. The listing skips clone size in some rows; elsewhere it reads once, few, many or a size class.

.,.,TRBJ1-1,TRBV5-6,CASSYLQGALTMNTEAFF,TGTGCCAGCAGCTACTTACAGGGAGCTCTTACCATGAACACTGAAGCTTTCTTT
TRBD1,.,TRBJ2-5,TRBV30,CAWSVQSPTGAWETQYF,TGTGCCTGGAGTGTACAGTCCCCAACAGGGGCGTGGGAGACCCAGTACTTC
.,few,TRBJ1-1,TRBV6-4,CASSPGPMNTEAFF,TGTGCCAGCAGTCCGGGGCCCATGAACACTGAAGCTTTCTTT
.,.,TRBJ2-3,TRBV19,CASSILVPRGTDTQYF,TGTGCCAGTAGTATCCTCGTTCCCCGAGGGACAGATACGCAGTATTTT
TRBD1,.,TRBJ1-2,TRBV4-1,CASSQDGTGTGYGYTF,TGCGCCAGCAGCCAAGATGGGACAGGGACGGGCTATGGCTACACCTTC
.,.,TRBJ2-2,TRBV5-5,CASSLLGPGELFF,TGTGCCAGCAGCTTGCTGGGCCCCGGGGAGCTGTTTTTT
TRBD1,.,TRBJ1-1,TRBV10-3,CAISGGTGGLNTEAFF,TGTGCCATCAGTGGGGGGACAGGGGGCTTAAACACTGAAGCTTTCTTT
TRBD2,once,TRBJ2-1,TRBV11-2,CASSITTSGSFYNEQFF,TGTGCCAGCAGCATAACGACTAGCGGGAGTTTCTACAATGAGCAGTTCTTC
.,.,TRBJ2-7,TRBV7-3,CASSPGLGISYEQYF,TGTGCCAGCAGCCCGGGACTTGGGATCTCCTACGAGCAGTACTTC
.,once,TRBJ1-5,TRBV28,CASSFREGQPQHF,TGTGCCAGCAGTTTCAGGGAAGGCCAGCCCCAGCATTTT
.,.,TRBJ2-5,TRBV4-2,CASSHGGGLNGEETQYF,TGTGCCAGCAGCCATGGGGGGGGGCTTAACGGAGAGGAGACCCAGTACTTC
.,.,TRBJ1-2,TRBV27,CASSLAGHYGYTF,TGTGCCAGCAGTTTGGCAGGGCACTATGGCTACACCTTC
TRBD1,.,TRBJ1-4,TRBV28,CASSKTGGSEKLFF,TGTGCCAGCAGCAAGACAGGGGGCTCTGAAAAACTGTTTTTT
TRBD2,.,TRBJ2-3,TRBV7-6,CASSQLLLGLPSGISSTDTQYF,TGTGCCAGCAGCCAGCTCTTACTGGGGCTTCCTAGCGGGATCTCTAGCACAGATACGCAGTATTTT
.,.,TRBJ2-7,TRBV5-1,CASSLIGGWDEQYF,TGCGCCAGCAGCTTGATTGGGGGCTGGGACGAGCAGTACTTC
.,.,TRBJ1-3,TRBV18,CASSPSVSGNTIYF,TGTGCCAGCTCACCAAGTGTCTCTGGAAACACCATATATTTT
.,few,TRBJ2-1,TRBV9,CASSVSGKLDEQFF,TGTGCCAGCAGCGTCTCAGGGAAACTCGATGAGCAGTTCTTC
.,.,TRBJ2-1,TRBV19,CASSMATAPYNEQFF,TGTGCCAGTAGTATGGCGACTGCCCCCTACAATGAGCAGTTCTTC
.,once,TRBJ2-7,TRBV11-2,CASSLRMMGEGEQYF,TGTGCCAGCAGCTTACGTATGATGGGGGAAGGGGAGCAGTACTTC
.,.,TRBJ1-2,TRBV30,CARRSGGYTF,TGTGCCCGGCGTTCTGGTGGCTACACCTTC
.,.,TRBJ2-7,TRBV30,CAWSVSSGLEQYF,TGTGCCTGGAGTGTAAGCTCAGGGCTCGAGCAGTACTTC
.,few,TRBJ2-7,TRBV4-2,CASSQTYEQYF,TGTGCCAGCAGCCAGACCTACGAGCAGTACTTC
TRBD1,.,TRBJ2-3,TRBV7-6,CASSADRVIDTQYF,TGTGCCAGCAGCGCGGACAGGGTGATAGATACGCAGTATTTT
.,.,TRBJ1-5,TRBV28,CASSFRRDQPQHF,TGTGCCAGCAGTTTTCGAAGGGATCAGCCCCAGCATTTT
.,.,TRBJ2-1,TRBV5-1,CASSASGTPLQEQFF,TGCGCCAGCAGCGCATCCGGGACTCCCCTGCAAGAGCAGTTCTTC
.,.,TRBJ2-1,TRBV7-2,CASSLAKLAANEQFF,TGTGCCAGCAGCTTAGCAAAATTGGCGGCGAATGAGCAGTTCTTC
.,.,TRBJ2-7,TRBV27,CASSFRSSSYEQYF,TGTGCCAGCAGTTTCAGGTCGAGCTCCTACGAGCAGTACTTC
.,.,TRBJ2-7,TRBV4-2,CASSPHLWGPRSYEQYF,TGTGCCAGCAGCCCTCACTTGTGGGGGCCAAGGTCCTACGAGCAGTACTTC
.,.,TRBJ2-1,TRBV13,CASSLRDYNEQFF,TGTGCCAGCAGCCTCCGGGACTACAATGAGCAGTTCTTC
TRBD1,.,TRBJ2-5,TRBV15,CATSRAAPGGTGGGLQETQYF,TGTGCCACCAGCAGAGCGGCACCCGGCGGGACAGGGGGTGGGCTACAAGAGACCCAGTACTTC
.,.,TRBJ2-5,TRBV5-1,CASSFSERETQYF,TGCGCCAGCAGCTTCTCGGAGCGGGAGACCCAGTACTTC
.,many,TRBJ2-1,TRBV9,CASSATYNEQFF,TGTGCCAGCAGCGCTACCTACAATGAGCAGTTCTTC
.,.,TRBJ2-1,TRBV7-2,CASSSSGDLYNEQFF,TGTGCCAGCAGCTCTTCTGGAGATCTGTACAATGAGCAGTTCTTC
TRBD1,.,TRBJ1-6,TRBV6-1,CASSEVWGQGESLHF,TGTGCCAGCAGTGAAGTTTGGGGACAGGGGGAGTCCCTCCACTTT
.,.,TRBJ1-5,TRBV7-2,CASSLMGPGGNQPQHF,TGTGCCAGCAGCTTAATGGGTCCTGGGGGCAATCAGCCCCAGCATTTT